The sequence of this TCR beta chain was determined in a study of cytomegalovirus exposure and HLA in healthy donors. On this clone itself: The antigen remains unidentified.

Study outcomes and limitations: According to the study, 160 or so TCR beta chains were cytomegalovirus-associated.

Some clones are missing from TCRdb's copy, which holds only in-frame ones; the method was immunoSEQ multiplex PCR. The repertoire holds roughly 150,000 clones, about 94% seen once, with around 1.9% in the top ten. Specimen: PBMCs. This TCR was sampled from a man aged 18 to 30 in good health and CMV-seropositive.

As DNA, the CDR3 is TGTGCCAGCAGCTTAAGAGCAGGGGGCTCCCCTGAAGCTTTCTTT. Protein product: CASSLRAGGSPEAFF. The chain combines TRBV28 with TRBJ1-1; TRBD1 aligns across 8 bases. The CDR3 is 15 amino acids. The ends lost 6 bases at V and 6 bases at J; junction bases unmatched: 12. Germline-derived CDR1 and CDR2 are MDHEN and SYDVKM.